This T cell receptor beta chain was recovered during a study of CD8+ T cells in alopecia areata. Study details: Patients in the treated group were given tofacitinib by mouth, 5 to 10 mg twice a day. Regarding the study as a whole: While patients received tofacitinib, many expanded lesional clones remained present in scalp and blood. Scalp clonality and expanded CD8+ clones among the top 100 showed significant decreases with tofacitinib. Whereas mice showed it more clearly, TCR sharing across patients was murkier, possibly because of HLA.

A note on this clone: Antigen specificity is unknown.

CDR1 PRHDT and CDR2 FYEKMQ come from the germline V gene (reference sequence). The CDR3 is made up of 15 amino acids. Trimming removed 2 bases from V and 4 bases from J, with 14 bases in between. Extracted RNA was reverse transcribed, and the resulting cDNA served as sequencing template. Sequenced by immunoSEQ multiplex PCR; TCRdb stores in-frame clones only, minus some. Among some 200,000 clones listed, roughly 62% were seen once. Treatment described: oral pan-JAK inhibitor, 5-10 mg twice daily. V is TRBV13 and J is TRBJ2-5; D may be TRBD1 (7 bases). Sequences were derived from CD8+ T cells sorted from blood, sampled at week 24, from a patient treated with tofacitinib. This TCR came from a human donor with alopecia areata. The CDR3: CASSLRQGGGETQYF. Written as DNA, the CDR3 is TGTGCCAGCAGCTTAAGACAGGGAGGAGGAGAGACCCAGTACTTC.